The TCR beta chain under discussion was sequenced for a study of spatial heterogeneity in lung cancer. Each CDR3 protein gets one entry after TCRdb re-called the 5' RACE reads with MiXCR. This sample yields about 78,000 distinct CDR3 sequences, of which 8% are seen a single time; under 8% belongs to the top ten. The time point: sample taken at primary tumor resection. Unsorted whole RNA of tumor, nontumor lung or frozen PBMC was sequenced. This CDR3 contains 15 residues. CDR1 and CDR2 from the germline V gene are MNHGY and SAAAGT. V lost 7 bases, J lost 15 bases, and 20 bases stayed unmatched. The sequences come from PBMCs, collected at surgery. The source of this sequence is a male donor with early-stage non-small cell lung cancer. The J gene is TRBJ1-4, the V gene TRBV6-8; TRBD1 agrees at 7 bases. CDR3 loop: CASNLQGVETPKLFF. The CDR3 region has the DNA TGTGCCAGCAATCTTCAGGGGGTTGAGACCCCTAAATTGTTTTTT.